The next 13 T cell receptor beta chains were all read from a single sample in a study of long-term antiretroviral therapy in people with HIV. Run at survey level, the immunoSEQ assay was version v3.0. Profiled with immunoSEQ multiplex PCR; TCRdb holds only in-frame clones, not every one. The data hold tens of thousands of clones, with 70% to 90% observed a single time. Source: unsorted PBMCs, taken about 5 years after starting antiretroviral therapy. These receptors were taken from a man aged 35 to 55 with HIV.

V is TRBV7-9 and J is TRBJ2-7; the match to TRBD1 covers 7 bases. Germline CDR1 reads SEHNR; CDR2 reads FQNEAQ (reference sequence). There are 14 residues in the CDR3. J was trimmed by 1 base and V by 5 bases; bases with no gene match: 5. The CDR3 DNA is TGTGCCAGCAGCCAGGACAGGATTTCCTACGAGCAGTACTTC. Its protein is CASSQDRISYEQYF.

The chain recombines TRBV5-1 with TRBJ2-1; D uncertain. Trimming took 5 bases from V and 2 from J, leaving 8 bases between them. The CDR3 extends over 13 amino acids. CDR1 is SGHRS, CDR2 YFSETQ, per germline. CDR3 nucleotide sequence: TGCGCCAGCAGGGGGTCGACCTACAATGAGCAGTTCTTC. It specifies CASRGSTYNEQFF.

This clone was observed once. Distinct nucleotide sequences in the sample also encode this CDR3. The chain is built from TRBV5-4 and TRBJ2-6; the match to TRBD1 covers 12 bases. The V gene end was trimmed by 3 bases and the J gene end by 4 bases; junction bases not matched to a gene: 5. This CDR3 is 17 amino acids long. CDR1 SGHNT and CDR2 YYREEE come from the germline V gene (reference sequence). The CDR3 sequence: CASSSPGQGAGANVLTF. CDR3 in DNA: TGTGCCAGCAGCTCCCCGGGACAGGGGGCCGGGGCCAACGTCCTGACTTTC.

The CDR3 nucleotides are TGTGCCAGCAGTCCCTACGGACAGCATGCTGAAGCTTTCTTT. It yields the protein CASSPYGQHAEAFF. This chain uses TRBV25-1 with TRBJ1-1; tentative D call: TRBD1 (6 bases). CDR1 is MGHDK and CDR2 is SYGVNS in the germline V gene. Trimming cost V 5 bases and J 6 bases, with 16 bases left between them. The CDR3 runs to 14 residues.

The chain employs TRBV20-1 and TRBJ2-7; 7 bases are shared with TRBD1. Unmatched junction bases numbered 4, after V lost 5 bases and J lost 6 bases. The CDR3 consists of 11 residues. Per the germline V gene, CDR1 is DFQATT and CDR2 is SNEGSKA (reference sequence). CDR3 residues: CSASTGIEQYF. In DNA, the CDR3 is TGCAGTGCTTCGACAGGGATCGAGCAGTACTTC.

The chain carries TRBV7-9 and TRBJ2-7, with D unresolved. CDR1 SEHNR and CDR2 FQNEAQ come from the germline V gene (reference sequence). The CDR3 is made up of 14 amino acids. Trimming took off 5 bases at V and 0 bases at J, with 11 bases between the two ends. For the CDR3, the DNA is TGTGCCAGCAGCCCCCTGGATAGCTCCTACGAGCAGTACTTC. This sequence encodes CASSPLDSSYEQYF.

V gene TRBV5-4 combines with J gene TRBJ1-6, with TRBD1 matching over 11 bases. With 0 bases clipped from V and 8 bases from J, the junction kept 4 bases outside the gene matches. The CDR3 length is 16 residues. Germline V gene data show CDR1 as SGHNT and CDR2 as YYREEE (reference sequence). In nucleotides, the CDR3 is TGTGCCAGCAGCTTGGGCGGGACAGGGGGTTATTCACCCCTCCACTTT. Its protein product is CASSLGGTGGYSPLHF.

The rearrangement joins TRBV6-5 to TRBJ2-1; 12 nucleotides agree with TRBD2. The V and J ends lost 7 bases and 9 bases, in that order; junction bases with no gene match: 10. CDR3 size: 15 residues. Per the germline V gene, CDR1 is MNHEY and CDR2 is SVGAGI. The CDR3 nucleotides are TGTGCCAGCAAACCAGGGACTAGCGGGTGGCTTGAGCAGTTCTTC. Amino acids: CASKPGTSGWLEQFF.

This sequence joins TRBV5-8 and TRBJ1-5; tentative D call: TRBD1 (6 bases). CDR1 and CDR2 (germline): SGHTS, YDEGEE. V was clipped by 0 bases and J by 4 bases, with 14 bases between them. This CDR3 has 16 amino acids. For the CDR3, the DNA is TGTGCCAGCAGCTTGGGTGTCAGGGGATGGAATCAGCCCCAGCATTTT. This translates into CASSLGVRGWNQPQHF.

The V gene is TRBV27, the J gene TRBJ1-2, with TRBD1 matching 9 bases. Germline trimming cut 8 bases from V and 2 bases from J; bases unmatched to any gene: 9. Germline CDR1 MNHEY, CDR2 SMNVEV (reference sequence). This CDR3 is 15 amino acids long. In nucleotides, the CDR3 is TGTGCCAGCTATGAGGGGACAGGGATGAACTATGGCTACACCTTC. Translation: CASYEGTGMNYGYTF.

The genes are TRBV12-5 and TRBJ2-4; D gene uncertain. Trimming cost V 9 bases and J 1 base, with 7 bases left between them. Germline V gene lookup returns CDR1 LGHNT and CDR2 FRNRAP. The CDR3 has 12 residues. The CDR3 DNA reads TGTGCTAGCAAGCAGGCCAAAAACATTCAGTACTTC. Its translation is CASKQAKNIQYF.

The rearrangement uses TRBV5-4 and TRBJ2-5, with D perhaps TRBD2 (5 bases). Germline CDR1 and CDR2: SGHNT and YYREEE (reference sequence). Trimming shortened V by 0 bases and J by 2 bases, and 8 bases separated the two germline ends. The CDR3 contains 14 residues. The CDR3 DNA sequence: TGTGCCAGCAGCTTGGGGGGAGTACAAGAGACCCAGTACTTC. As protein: CASSLGGVQETQYF.

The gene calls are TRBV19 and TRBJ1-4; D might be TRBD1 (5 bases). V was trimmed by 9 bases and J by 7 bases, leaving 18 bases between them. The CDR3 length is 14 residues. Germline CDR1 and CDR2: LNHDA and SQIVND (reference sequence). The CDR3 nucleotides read TGTGCCAGCAAGACCGGGACCAAGGGTGAAAAACTGTTTTTT. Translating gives CASKTGTKGEKLFF.